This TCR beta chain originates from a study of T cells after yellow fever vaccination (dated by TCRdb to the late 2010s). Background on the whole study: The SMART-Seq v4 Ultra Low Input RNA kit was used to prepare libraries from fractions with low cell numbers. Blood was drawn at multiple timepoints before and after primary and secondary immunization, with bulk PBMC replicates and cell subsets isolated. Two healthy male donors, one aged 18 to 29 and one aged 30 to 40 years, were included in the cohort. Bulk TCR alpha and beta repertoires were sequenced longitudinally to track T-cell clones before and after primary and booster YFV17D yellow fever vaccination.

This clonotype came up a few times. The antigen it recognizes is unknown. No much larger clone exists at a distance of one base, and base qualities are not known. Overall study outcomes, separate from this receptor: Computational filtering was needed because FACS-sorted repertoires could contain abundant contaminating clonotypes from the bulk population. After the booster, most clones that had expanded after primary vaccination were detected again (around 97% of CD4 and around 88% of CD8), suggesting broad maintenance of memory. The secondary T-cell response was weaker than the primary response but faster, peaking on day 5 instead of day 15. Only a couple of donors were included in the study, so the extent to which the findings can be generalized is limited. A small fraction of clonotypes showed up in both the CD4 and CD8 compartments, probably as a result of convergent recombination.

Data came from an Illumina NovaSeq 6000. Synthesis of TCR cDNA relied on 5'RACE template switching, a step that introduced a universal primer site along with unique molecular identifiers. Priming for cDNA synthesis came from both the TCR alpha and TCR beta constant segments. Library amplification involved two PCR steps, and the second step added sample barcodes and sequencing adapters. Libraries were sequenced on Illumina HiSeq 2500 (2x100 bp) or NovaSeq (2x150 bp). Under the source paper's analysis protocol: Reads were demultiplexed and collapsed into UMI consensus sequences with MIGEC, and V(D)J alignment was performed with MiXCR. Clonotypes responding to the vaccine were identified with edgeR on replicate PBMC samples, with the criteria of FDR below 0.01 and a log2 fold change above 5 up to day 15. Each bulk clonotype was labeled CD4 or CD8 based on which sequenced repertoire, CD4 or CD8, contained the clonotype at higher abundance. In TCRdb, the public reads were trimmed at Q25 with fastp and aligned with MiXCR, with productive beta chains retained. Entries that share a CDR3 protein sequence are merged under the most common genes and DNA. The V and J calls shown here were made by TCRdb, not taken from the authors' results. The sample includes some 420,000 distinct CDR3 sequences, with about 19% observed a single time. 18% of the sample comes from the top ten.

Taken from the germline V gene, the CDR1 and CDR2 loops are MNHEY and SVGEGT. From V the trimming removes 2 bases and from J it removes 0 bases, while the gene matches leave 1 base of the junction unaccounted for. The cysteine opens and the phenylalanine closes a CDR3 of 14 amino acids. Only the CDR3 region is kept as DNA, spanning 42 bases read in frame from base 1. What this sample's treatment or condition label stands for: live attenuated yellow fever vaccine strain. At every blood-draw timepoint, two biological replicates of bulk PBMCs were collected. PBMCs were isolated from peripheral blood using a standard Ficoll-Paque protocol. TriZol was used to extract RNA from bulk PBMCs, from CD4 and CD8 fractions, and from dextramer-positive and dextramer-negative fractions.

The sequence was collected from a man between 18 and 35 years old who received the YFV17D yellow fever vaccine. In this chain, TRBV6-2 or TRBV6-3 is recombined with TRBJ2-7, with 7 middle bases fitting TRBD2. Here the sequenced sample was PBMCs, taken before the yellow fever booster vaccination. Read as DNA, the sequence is TGTGCCAGCAGTTACCGGGGGGTCTCCTACGAGCAGTACTTC. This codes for CASSYRGVSYEQYF.